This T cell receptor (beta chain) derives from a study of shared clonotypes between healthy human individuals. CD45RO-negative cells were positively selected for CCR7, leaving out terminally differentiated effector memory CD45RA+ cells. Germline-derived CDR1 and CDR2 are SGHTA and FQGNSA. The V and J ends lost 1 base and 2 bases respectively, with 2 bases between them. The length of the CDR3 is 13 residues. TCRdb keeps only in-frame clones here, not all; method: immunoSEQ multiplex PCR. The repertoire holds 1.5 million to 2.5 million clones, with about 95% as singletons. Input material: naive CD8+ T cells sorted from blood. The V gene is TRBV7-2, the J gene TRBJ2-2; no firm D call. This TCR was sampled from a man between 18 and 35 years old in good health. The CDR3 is CASSLENTGELFF. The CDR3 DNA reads TGTGCCAGCAGCTTAGAAAACACCGGGGAGCTGTTTTTT.